This TCR beta chain was identified in a study of cytomegalovirus exposure and HLA in healthy donors. Background on the study: For the approximately 390 genotyped donors, about 81% fell within the Caucasian-associated ancestry cluster.

The study ran its PCR with 60 Vbeta and 13 Jbeta primers. Sequenced by immunoSEQ multiplex PCR; TCRdb stores in-frame clones only, minus some. Here the sample spans some 150,000 clones, roughly four fifths being singletons. Notes on this clone: Its target is unknown.

Study-wide points: A few of the chains that were CMV-associated were confirmed in vitro to be specific for CMV antigens. The investigators catalogued about 170 TCR beta chains as cytomegalovirus-associated.

The V end was cut by 0 bases, the J end by 2 bases, with 8 bases between. Per germline, CDR1 SGHAT and CDR2 FQNNGV. The CDR3 loop spans 15 amino acids. The chain uses TRBV11-2 and TRBJ1-5; no clear D. The specimen was PBMCs. This sequence was found in a man aged 45-65 years in good health and CMV-seropositive. As DNA, the CDR3 is TGTGCCAGCAGCTTAGATCCGAGGGGCAATCAGCCCCAGCATTTT. The encoded protein is CASSLDPRGNQPQHF.